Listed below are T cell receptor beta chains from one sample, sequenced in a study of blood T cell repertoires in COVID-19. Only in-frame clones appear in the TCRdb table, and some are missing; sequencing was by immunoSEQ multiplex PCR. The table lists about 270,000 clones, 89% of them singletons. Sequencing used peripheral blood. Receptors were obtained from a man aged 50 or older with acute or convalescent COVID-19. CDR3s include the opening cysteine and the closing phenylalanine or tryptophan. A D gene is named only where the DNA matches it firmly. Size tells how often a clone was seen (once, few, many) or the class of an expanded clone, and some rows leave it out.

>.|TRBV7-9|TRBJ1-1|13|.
TGTGCCAGCAGCTTATCCGACCGCGGGGAAGCTTTCTTT
CASSLSDRGEAFF
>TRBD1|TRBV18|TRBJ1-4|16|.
TGTGCCAGCTCACCTCTTAGGGGGCAAAGGGATGAAAAACTGTTTTTT
CASSPLRGQRDEKLFF
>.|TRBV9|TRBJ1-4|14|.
TGTGCCAGCAGCGTACAGGGCACTGGGGAAAAACTGTTTTTT
CASSVQGTGEKLFF
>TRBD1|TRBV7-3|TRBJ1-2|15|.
TGTGCCAGCAGCTCGGGGACAGGGGAGGACTATGGCTACACCTTC
CASSSGTGEDYGYTF
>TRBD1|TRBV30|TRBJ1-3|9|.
TGTGCCTGGGGGGACAGACCCTATTTT
CAWGDRPYF
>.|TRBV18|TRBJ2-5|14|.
TGTGCCAGCGCGACGGGTAGTCAGGGGGAGACCCAGTACTTC
CASATGSQGETQYF
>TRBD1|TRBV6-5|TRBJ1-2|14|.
TGTGCCAGCAGCCAGGGGGGACGGAACTATGGCTACACCTTC
CASSQGGRNYGYTF
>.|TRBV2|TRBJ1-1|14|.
TGTGCCAGCAGGACGTACGCCGCGAGGATCGAAGCTTTCTTT
CASRTYAARIEAFF
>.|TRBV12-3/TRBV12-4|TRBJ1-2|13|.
TGTGCCAGCAGTTTGGGCAGCGGGCATGGCTACACCTTC
CASSLGSGHGYTF
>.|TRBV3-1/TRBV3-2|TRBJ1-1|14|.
TGTGCCAGCAGTCCCCACTACGGGAACACTGAAGCTTTCTTT
CASSPHYGNTEAFF
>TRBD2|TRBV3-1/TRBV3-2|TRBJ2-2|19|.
TGTGCCAGCAGCCAAGAAGGCCTAGCGGGGGCCGCGAACACCGGGGAGCTGTTTTTT
CASSQEGLAGAANTGELFF
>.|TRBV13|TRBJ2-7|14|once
TGTGCCAGCAGCTTAGGCAGGGTGAACTACGAGCAGTACTTC
CASSLGRVNYEQYF
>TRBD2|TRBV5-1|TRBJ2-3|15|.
TGCGCCAGCAGCTCTAGCGGGGGGAACACAGATACGCAGTATTTT
CASSSSGGNTDTQYF
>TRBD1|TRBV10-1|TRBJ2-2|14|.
TGCGACACACCAGACAGGGTAGAGACCGGGGAGCTGTTTTTT
CDTPDRVETGELFF
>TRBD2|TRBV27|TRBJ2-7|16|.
TGTGCCAGCAGTTTATCCGGGCCAGCCGGGGGGTGGGAGCAGTACTTC
CASSLSGPAGGWEQYF
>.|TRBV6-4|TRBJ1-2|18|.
TGTGCCAGCAGTGAGGCCCGGATAACTACCAGAGCTAACTATGGCTACACCTTC
CASSEARITTRANYGYTF
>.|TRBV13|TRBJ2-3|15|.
TGTGCCAGCAGCCAAACCGACAGGTTCACAGATACGCAGTATTTT
CASSQTDRFTDTQYF
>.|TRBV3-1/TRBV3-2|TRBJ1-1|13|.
TGTGCCAGCAGCCGGAACAGGAACACTGAAGCTTTCTTT
CASSRNRNTEAFF
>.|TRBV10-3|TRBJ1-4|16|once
TGTGCCATCAGTGAGTCGAGAGAGTTTCCTAATGAAAAACTGTTTTTT
CAISESREFPNEKLFF
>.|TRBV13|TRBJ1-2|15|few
TGTGCCAGCAGCTTAGATGCCAGGGAGGGTTATGGCTACACCTTC
CASSLDAREGYGYTF
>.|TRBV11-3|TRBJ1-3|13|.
TGTGCCAGCAGCTTGTACGGTGGAAACACCATATATTTT
CASSLYGGNTIYF
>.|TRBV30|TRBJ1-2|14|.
TGTGCCTGGAGTACTACCCTGGTTACGAGTGGCTACACCTTC
CAWSTTLVTSGYTF
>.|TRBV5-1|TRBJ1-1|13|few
TGCGCCAGCAGCTTGGCAGGGAACACTGAAGCTTTCTTT
CASSLAGNTEAFF
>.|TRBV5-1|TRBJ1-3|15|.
TGCGCCAGCAGCTTGTTTGAAGCCTCTGGAAACACCATATATTTT
CASSLFEASGNTIYF
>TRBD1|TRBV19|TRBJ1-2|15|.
TGTGCCAGTAGTATAGTAGGAGGGGACAGCTATGGCTACACCTTC
CASSIVGGDSYGYTF
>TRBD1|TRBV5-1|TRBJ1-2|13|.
TGCGCCAGCAGTGGACAGGGGGCTTGGGGCTACACCTTC
CASSGQGAWGYTF
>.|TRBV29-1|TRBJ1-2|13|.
TGCAGCGTTTTAAGGGGCGCGAGTTATGGCTACACCTTC
CSVLRGASYGYTF
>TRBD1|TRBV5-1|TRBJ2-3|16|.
TGCGCCAGCAGCTTGTTGAGTGGCGGGGCACAGGGGGAGCAGTATTTT
CASSLLSGGAQGEQYF
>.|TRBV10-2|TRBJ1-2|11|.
TGCGCCAGCAGTGACAGGGTCGGCTACACCTTC
CASSDRVGYTF
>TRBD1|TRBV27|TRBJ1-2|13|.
TGTGCCAGCAGGGTTACAGGGGGCCAAGGCTACACCTTC
CASRVTGGQGYTF
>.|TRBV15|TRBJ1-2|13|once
TGTGCCACCAGCTTCGTGGGGCTCTATGGCTACACCTTC
CATSFVGLYGYTF
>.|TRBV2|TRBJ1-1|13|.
TGTGCCAGCTCTAGAACCTGGGGAGCTGAAGCTTTCTTT
CASSRTWGAEAFF
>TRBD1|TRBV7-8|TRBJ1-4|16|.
TGTGCCAGCAGCCCGCTCGGACAGGGGCGGGGTGAAAAACTGTTTTTT
CASSPLGQGRGEKLFF
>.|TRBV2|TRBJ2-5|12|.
TGTGCCAGCAGTGAAGCGCTTCCTCGGTCGTACTTC
CASSEALPRSYF
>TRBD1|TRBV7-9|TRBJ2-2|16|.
TGTGCCAGCAGCCTATGGACAGGTTCTCCTACCGGGGAGCTGTTTTTT
CASSLWTGSPTGELFF
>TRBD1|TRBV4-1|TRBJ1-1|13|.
TGCGCCAGCAGCGACAGGGTGAACACTGAAGCTTTCTTT
CASSDRVNTEAFF
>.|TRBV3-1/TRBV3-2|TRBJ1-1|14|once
TGTGCCAGCAGCCACGGGACAACAATCGCTGAAGCTTTCTTT
CASSHGTTIAEAFF
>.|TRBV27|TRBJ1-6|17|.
TGTGCCAGCAGTTTAACCCCGACAGCCATCTATAATTCACCCCTCCACTTT
CASSLTPTAIYNSPLHF
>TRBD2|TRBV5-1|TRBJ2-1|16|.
TGCGCCAGCAGCCCCCGACTAGCGGGGGTAAACAATGAGCAGTTCTTC
CASSPRLAGVNNEQFF
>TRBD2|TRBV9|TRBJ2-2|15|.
TGTGCCAGCAGCTTTAGCGGGCCGAACACCGGGGAGCTGTTTTTT
CASSFSGPNTGELFF
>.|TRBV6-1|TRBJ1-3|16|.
TGTGCCAGCAGTGTAGCCGAGGGTAGCTCTGGAAACACCATATATTTT
CASSVAEGSSGNTIYF
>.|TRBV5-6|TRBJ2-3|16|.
TGTGCCAGCAGCTTGGGGACGGGACTGAGCACAGATACGCAGTATTTT
CASSLGTGLSTDTQYF
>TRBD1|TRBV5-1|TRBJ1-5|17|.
TGCGCCAGCAGCCCGGGACAGGGGCAAGCAGGCAATCAGCCCCAGCATTTT
CASSPGQGQAGNQPQHF
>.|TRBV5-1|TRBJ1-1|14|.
TGCGCCAGCAGCTTGGGGGTAGGACAGAGTGAAGCTTTCTTT
CASSLGVGQSEAFF
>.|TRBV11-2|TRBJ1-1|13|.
TGTGCCAGCAGCCCCATGGAGGACACTGAAGCTTTCTTT
CASSPMEDTEAFF
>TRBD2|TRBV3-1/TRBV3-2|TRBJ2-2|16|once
TGTGCCAGCAGCCAAGGGGCTGGGAGGGACACCGGGGAGCTGTTTTTT
CASSQGAGRDTGELFF
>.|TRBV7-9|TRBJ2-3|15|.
TGTGCCAGCAGCTTACTGGGGCAGGGCGCAGATACGCAGTATTTT
CASSLLGQGADTQYF
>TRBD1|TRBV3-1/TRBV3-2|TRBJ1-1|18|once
TGTGCCAGCAGCCAAATGATCGGGAGGGACAGATTTGACACTGAAGCTTTCTTT
CASSQMIGRDRFDTEAFF
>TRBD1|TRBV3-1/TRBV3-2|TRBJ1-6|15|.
TGTGCCAGCAGCCAAGATCTCACAGGGGTCTCACCCCTCCACTTT
CASSQDLTGVSPLHF
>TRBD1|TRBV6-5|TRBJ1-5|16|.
TGTGCCAGCAGTTCCTCCCCGACAGGGTTAAATCAGCCCCAGCATTTT
CASSSSPTGLNQPQHF
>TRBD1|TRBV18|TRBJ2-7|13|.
TGTGCCAGCTCACGGGACAGGATTAACGAGCAGTACTTC
CASSRDRINEQYF